This T cell receptor (beta chain) stems from a study of post-analysis software for immune sequencing data. Regarding the study as a whole: Patients showed TRBV5-6, TRBV5-1 and TRBV20-1 among several TRBV segments more frequent than in controls. Controls had significantly higher normalized Chao1 diversity than multiple sclerosis patients.

This clonotype was seen only a few times. Its antigen is as yet unknown. The TCR beta cDNA libraries contained unique molecular identifiers. MiXCR was run by TCRdb on the PCR reads, yielding one entry per CDR3 protein. The sample lists a few hundred thousand distinct CDR3 sequences; about a third were seen once. Germline V gives CDR1 SGHAT, CDR2 FQNNGV. The CDR3 consists of 16 residues. Trimming stripped 0 bases from V and 0 bases from J, with 10 bases between. J is TRBJ2-3 and V is TRBV11-2, with D tentatively TRBD2 (6 bases). This receptor was taken from a girl aged 10-17 years with multiple sclerosis. The sequenced sample consisted of blood. CDR3 nucleotide sequence: TGTGCCAGCAGCTTAGATTACGGGGGTAGCACAGATACGCAGTATTTT. It is translated as CASSLDYGGSTDTQYF.